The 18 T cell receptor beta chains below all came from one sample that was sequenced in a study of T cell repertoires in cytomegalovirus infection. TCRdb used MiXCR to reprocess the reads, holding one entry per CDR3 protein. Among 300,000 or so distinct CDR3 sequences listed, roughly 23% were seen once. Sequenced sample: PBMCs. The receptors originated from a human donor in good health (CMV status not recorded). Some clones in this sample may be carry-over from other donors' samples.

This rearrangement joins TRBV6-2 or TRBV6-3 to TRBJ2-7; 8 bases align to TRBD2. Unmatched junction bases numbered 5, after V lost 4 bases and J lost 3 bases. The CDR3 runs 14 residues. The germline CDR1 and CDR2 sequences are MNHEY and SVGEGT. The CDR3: CASSFSGAIYEQYF. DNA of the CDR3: TGTGCCAGCAGTTTTAGCGGGGCAATCTACGAGCAGTACTTC.

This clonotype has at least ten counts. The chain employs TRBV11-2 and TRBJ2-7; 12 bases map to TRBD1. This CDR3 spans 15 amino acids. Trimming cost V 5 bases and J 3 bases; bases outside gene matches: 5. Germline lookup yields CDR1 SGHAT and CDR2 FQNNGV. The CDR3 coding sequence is TGTGCCAGCAGCCTAGGGACAGGGGGCTTCTACGAGCAGTACTTC. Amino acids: CASSLGTGGFYEQYF.

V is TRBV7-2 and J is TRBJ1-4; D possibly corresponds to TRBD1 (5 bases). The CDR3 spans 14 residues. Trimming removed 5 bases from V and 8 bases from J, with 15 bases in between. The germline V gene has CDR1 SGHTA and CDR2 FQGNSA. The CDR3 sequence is CASSRRTPSEKLFF. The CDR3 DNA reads TGTGCCAGCAGCCGTCGGACACCTTCAGAAAAACTGTTTTTT.

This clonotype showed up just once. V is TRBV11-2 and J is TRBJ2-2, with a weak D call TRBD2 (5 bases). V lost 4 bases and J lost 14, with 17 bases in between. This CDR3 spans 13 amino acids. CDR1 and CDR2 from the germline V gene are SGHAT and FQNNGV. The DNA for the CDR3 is TGTGCCAGCAGCTATTATGAAACCGGGAACCTGTTTTTT. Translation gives CASSYYETGNLFF.

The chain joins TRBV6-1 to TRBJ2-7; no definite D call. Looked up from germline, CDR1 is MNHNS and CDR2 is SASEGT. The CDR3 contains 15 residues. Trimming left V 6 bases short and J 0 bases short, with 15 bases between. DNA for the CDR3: TGTGCCAGCAGGCCTGGATGGTCGTCCTCCTACGAGCAGTACTTC. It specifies CASRPGWSSSYEQYF.

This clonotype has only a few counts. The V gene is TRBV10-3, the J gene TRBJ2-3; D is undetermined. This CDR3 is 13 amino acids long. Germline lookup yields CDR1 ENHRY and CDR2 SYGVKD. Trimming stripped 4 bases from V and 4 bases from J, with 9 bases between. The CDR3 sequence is CAISGTKADTQYF. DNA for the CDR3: TGTGCCATCAGTGGAACTAAGGCAGATACGCAGTATTTT.

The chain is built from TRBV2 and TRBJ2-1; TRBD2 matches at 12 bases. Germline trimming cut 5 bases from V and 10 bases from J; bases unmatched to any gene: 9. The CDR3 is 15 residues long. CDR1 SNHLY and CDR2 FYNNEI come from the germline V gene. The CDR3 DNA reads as TGTGCCAGCAGTCCGGCTAGCGGGGGGGCGGGCGAGCAGTTCTTC. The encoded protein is CASSPASGGAGEQFF.

This CDR3 reads CASNPWTSLGSNQPQHF. CDR3 bases: TGTGCCAGCAACCCCTGGACCTCTCTGGGGAGCAATCAGCCCCAGCATTTT. The chain has TRBV6-2 or TRBV6-3 and TRBJ1-5, with D unclear. From germline, CDR1 is MNHEY and CDR2 SVGEGT. V was clipped by 7 bases and J by 1 base, with 20 bases between them. The CDR3 is 17 residues long.

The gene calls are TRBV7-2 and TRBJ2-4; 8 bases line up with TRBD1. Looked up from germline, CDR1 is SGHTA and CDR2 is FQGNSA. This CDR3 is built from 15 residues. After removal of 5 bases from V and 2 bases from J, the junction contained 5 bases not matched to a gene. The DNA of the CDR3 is TGTGCCAGCAGCGGTCGGACAGGGACCAAAAACATTCAGTACTTC. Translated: CASSGRTGTKNIQYF.

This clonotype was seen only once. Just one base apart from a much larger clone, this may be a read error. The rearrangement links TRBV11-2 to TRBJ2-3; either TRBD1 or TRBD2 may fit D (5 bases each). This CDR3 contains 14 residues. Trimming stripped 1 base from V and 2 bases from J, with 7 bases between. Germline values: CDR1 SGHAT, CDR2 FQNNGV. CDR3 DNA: TGTGCCAGCAGCTTAGGGGACCACACAGATACGCAGTATTTT. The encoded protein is CASSLGDHTDTQYF.

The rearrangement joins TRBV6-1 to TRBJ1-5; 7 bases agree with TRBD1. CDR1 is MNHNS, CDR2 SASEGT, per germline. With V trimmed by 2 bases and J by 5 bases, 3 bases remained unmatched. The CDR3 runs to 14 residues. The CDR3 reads CASSERGRDQPQHF. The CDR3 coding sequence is TGTGCCAGCAGTGAAAGGGGGCGCGATCAGCCCCAGCATTTT.

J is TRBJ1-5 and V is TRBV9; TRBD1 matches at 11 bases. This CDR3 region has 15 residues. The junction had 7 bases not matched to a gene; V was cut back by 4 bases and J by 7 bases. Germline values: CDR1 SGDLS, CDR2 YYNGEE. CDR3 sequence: CASSTGTGGRQPQHF. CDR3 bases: TGTGCCAGCAGCACCGGGACAGGGGGTAGACAGCCCCAGCATTTT.

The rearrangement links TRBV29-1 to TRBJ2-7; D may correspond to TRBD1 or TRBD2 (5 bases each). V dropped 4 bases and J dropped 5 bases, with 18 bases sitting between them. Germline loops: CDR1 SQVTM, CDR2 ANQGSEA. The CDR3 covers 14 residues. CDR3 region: CSVVGTERSDEQYF. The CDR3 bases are TGCAGCGTTGTGGGGACCGAGAGATCTGACGAGCAGTACTTC.

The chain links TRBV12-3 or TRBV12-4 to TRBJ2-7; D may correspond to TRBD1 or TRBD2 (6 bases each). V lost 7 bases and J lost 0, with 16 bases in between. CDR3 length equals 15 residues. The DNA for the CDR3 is TGTGCCAGCACTTTGGGGGGCTCAAGCTCCTACGAGCAGTACTTC. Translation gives CASTLGGSSSYEQYF.

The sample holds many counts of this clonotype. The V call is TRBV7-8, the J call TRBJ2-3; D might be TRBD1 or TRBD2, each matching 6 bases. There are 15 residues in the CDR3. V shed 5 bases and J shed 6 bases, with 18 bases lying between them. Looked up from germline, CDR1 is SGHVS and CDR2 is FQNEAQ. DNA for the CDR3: TGTGCCAGCAGCACAGAGCGGAGGGGGGTGGATACGCAGTATTTT. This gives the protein CASSTERRGVDTQYF.

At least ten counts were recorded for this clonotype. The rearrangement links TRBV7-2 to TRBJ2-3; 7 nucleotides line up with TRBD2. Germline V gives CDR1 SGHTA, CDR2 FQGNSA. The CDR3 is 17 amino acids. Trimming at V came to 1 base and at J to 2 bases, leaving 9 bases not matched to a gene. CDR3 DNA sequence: TGTGCCAGCAGCTTAGTGAGCGGGATAGTCACCACAGATACGCAGTATTTT. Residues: CASSLVSGIVTTDTQYF.

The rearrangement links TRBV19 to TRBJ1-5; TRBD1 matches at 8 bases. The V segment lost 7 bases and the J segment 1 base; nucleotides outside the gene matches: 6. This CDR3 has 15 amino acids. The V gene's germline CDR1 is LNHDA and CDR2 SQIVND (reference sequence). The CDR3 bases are TGTGCCAGTAACACCCGGGACAGGAGCAATCAGCCCCAGCATTTT. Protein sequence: CASNTRDRSNQPQHF.

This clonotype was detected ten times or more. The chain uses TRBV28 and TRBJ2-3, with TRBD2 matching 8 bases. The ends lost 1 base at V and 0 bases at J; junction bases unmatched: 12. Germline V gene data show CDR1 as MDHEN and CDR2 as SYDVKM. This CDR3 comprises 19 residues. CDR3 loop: CASSLYSSGGPSSTDTQYF. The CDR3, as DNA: TGTGCCAGCAGTTTATACTCGAGCGGGGGACCTTCTAGCACAGATACGCAGTATTTT.